The next 24 T cell receptor beta chains were all read from a single sample in a study of OX40 agonist ivuxolimab in advanced cancers. Generated by immunoSEQ multiplex PCR, the TCRdb table keeps only in-frame clones and is missing some. The data contain tens of thousands of clones, 93% of them seen just once; the ten biggest clones take up around 6%. The starting material was CD4+ or CD8+ T cells sorted from blood, obtained in a trial of the OX40 agonist ivuxolimab. The receptor source for this set is an adult with an advanced solid tumor such as melanoma, head and neck, liver or kidney cancer.

The gene calls are TRBV7-2 and TRBJ2-3, with 9 bases fitting TRBD2. Germline V gene lookup returns CDR1 SGHTA and CDR2 FQGNSA. The CDR3 is made up of 16 amino acids. V dropped 1 base and J dropped 5; count of bases not matched to a gene: 7. CDR3 in DNA: TGTGCCAGCAGCTTAGTCGCGGGGGGGCGGGTAGATACGCAGTATTTT. This sequence encodes CASSLVAGGRVDTQYF. The full variable domain, completed using reference TRBV7-2 and TRBJ2-3, is GAGVSQSPSNKVTEKGKDVELRCDPISGHTALYWYRQSLGQGLEFLIYFQGNSAPDKSGLPSDRFSAERTGGSVSTLTIQRTQQEDSAVYLCASSLVAGGRVDTQYFGPGTRLTVL.

The rearrangement uses TRBV5-5 and TRBJ1-2; the match to TRBD1 covers 8 bases. CDR1 is SGHKS and CDR2 is YYEKEE in the germline V gene (reference sequence). The CDR3 runs to 16 residues. V shed 0 bases, J shed 6 bases, and the junction held 10 bases outside the gene matches. The chain's CDR3 is CASSLGQGPYKDGYTF. The CDR3, as DNA: TGTGCCAGCAGCTTGGGACAGGGGCCGTATAAAGATGGCTACACCTTC.

V is TRBV4-3 and J is TRBJ2-2; TRBD2 is a possible D gene (5 bases). Germline V gene lookup returns CDR1 LGHNA and CDR2 YSLEER. CDR3 size: 12 residues. V was cut by 4 bases and J by 10 bases, with 10 bases left in between. The CDR3 DNA sequence: TGCGCCAGCAGCCCCGGACGGGAGGAGCTGTTTTTT. Protein: CASSPGREELFF.

The chain couples TRBV10-2 to TRBJ1-1; D is unclear. V shed 3 bases and J shed 5 bases, with 13 bases lying between them. The CDR3 contains 14 residues. In germline, CDR1 is WSHSY, CDR2 SAAADI. CDR3 coding DNA: TGCGCCAGCAGTGATTGGCCTAGAATGACTGAAGCTTTCTTT. This sequence encodes CASSDWPRMTEAFF.

The chain recombines TRBV15 with TRBJ2-5; the D gene is possibly TRBD1 (6 bases). The V and J ends lost 1 base and 0 bases respectively, with 12 bases between them. Germline CDR1 and CDR2: LNHNV and YYDKDF (reference sequence). The CDR3 consists of 16 residues. The CDR3 loop is CATSRGRQAYQETQYF. CDR3 nucleotide sequence: TGTGCCACCAGCAGAGGTCGACAGGCGTACCAAGAGACCCAGTACTTC.

The chain has TRBV5-1 and TRBJ1-1; 10 bases are shared with TRBD1. CDR1 and CDR2 from the germline V gene are SGHRS and YFSETQ. V was clipped by 4 bases and J by 0 bases; unmatched bases: 6. CDR3 length: 16 amino acids. The CDR3 region is CASSRGQGGMNTEAFF. The CDR3 DNA reads TGCGCCAGCAGCCGAGGACAGGGGGGCATGAACACTGAAGCTTTCTTT. The whole variable domain, filled in from reference TRBV5-1 and TRBJ1-1, reads KAGVTQTPRYLIKTRGQQVTLSCSPISGHRSVSWYQQTPGQGLQFLFEYFSETQRNKGNFPGRFSGRQFSNSRSEMNVSTLELGDSALYLCASSRGQGGMNTEAFFGQGTRLTVV.

This clone was seen only once. One end of the junction fails to match germline, which may point to a read error. V usage is TRBV6-5 and J usage is TRBJ1-1, with TRBD1 matching 7 bases. Germline loops: CDR1 MNHEY, CDR2 SVGAGI. There are 14 residues in the CDR3. The CDR3 loop is CASSYSGALGEGAF. Written as DNA, the CDR3 is TGTGCCAGCAGTTACTCCGGGGCCCTTGGCGAGGGGGCTTTT.

DNA for the CDR3: TGCGCCAGCAGTAACCTGGGGGATTCACCCCTCCACTTT. The encoded protein is CASSNLGDSPLHF. The genes are TRBV10-2 and TRBJ1-6; tentative D call: TRBD1 (5 bases). Germline lookup yields CDR1 WSHSY and CDR2 SAAADI. This CDR3 is built from 13 residues. The V and J ends lost 5 bases and 8 bases respectively, with 10 bases between them.

This clone has just one count. The chain has TRBV27 and TRBJ1-5; TRBD1 matches at 9 bases. The germline V gene encodes CDR1 MNHEY and CDR2 SMNVEV (reference sequence). Trimming cost V 4 bases and J 5 bases; bases outside gene matches: 3. The CDR3 runs 14 residues. The chain's CDR3 is CASSSTGGYQPQHF. Written as DNA, the CDR3 is TGTGCCAGCAGTTCAACAGGGGGCTATCAGCCCCAGCATTTT.

The chain recombines TRBV5-8 with TRBJ2-3, with D unclear. V was cut by 3 bases and J by 6 bases, with 8 bases left in between. Germline V gene lookup returns CDR1 SGHTS and CDR2 YDEGEE. The length of the CDR3 is 12 residues. In DNA form, the CDR3 reads TGTGCCAGCAGCTGGATTTTCGATACGCAGTATTTT. Its protein is CASSWIFDTQYF.

The chain employs TRBV4-1 and TRBJ2-1; the match to TRBD2 covers 10 bases. Germline assignment: CDR1 MGHRA and CDR2 YSYEKL. The CDR3 length is 20 residues. The trim removed 4 bases at V and 3 bases at J, leaving 18 bases unmatched. The CDR3 coding sequence is TGCGCCAGCAGCCGCCCCCCCGGACTAGCGGACCCCCATAACTACAATGAGCAGTTCTTC. Amino acid sequence: CASSRPPGLADPHNYNEQFF.

The CDR3, as DNA: TGTGCCAGCAGTTACGATGTCTCTGGGGCCAACGTCCTGACTTTC. Translating gives CASSYDVSGANVLTF. The chain joins TRBV6-5 to TRBJ2-6; D is unresolved. The germline V gene has CDR1 MNHEY and CDR2 SVGAGI. Trimming removed 2 bases at V and 0 bases at J, with 5 bases between. The CDR3 loop spans 15 amino acids.

V is TRBV11-2 and J is TRBJ1-2, with 9 bases fitting TRBD1. V dropped 5 bases and J dropped 4; count of bases not matched to a gene: 5. Germline V gene lookup returns CDR1 SGHAT and CDR2 FQNNGV. This CDR3 is built from 14 residues. CDR3 DNA sequence: TGTGCCAGCAGCCCAACGGACAGGGGCTATGGCTACACCTTC. Its translation: CASSPTDRGYGYTF.

As regards this clone: Within the sample, other DNA sequences also encode this same CDR3. J is TRBJ1-1 and V is TRBV19; possible D gene TRBD1, 5 bases. The V gene lost 3 bases and the J gene lost 5 bases, with 7 bases spanning the gap. There are 12 residues in the CDR3. Germline loops: CDR1 LNHDA, CDR2 SQIVND (reference sequence). CDR3 sequence: CASSMGGTEAFF. The CDR3 DNA sequence: TGTGCCAGTAGTATGGGGGGAACTGAAGCTTTCTTT. The full variable domain, rest sourced from reference TRBV19 and TRBJ1-1, is DGGITQSPKYLFRKEGQNVTLSCEQNLNHDAMYWYRQDPGQGLRLIYYSQIVNDFQKGDIAEGYSVSREKKESFPLTVTSAQKNPTAFYLCASSMGGTEAFFGQGTRLTVV.

V gene TRBV13 combines with J gene TRBJ1-2, with 12 bases fitting TRBD1. V dropped 5 bases and J dropped 8; count of bases not matched to a gene: 12. Germline V gene sequence: CDR1 PRHDT, CDR2 FYEKMQ (reference sequence). The CDR3 runs to 16 residues. The CDR3 loop is CASSINRDRGPEGYTF. CDR3 DNA sequence: TGTGCCAGCAGCATAAATCGGGACAGGGGGCCGGAAGGCTACACCTTC.

The chain has TRBV9 and TRBJ1-4; D remains unclear. Germline lookup yields CDR1 SGDLS and CDR2 YYNGEE. This CDR3 region has 21 residues. V was shortened by 7 bases and J by 7 bases, with 38 bases between the two germline ends. Here the CDR3 DNA reads TGTGCCAGCCACAACCATCCACGGTCACCGGGCGGGGAGCGAGGAGGTGAAAAACTGTTTTTT. It yields the protein CASHNHPRSPGGERGGEKLFF.

This chain links TRBV4-1 with TRBJ1-5; the D is unclear. The CDR3 consists of 13 residues. V lost 5 bases and J 2 bases, leaving 7 bases between the germline ends. Germline V CDR1 and CDR2: MGHRA, YSYEKL. Here the CDR3 DNA reads TGCGCCAGCAGCACCGCGGGCAATCAGCCCCAGCATTTT. Protein product: CASSTAGNQPQHF.

J is TRBJ2-5 and V is TRBV15; D is undetermined. Trimming took 3 bases from V and 1 from J, leaving 15 bases between them. The CDR3 length is 16 residues. CDR1 is LNHNV and CDR2 is YYDKDF in the germline V gene (reference sequence). CDR3: CATSRADGRFQETQYF. Written as DNA, the CDR3 is TGTGCCACCAGCAGGGCCGACGGACGCTTCCAAGAGACCCAGTACTTC.

The chain employs TRBV6-1 and TRBJ1-2; no firm D call. Trimming stripped 0 bases from V and 4 bases from J, with 15 bases between. Germline V gene sequence: CDR1 MNHNS, CDR2 SASEGT. This CDR3 contains 16 residues. CDR3 residues: CASSEASGGGLYGYTF. The CDR3, as DNA: TGTGCCAGCAGTGAAGCTTCTGGTGGAGGGCTCTATGGCTACACCTTC.

This chain uses TRBV13 with TRBJ1-1; D gene ambiguous. V was clipped by 2 bases and J by 3 bases, with 7 bases between them. The CDR3 is 13 amino acids. CDR1 PRHDT and CDR2 FYEKMQ come from the germline V gene (reference sequence). CDR3 loop: CASSLSSDTEAFF. CDR3 in DNA: TGTGCCAGCAGCTTAAGTTCGGACACTGAAGCTTTCTTT.

The J gene is TRBJ1-5, the V gene TRBV19, with D possibly TRBD1 on 6 matching bases. Trimming removed 5 bases at V and 7 bases at J, with 12 bases between. The CDR3 has 13 residues. The V gene's germline CDR1 is LNHDA and CDR2 SQIVND (reference sequence). The CDR3 bases are TGTGCCAGTAGTCTGACAGGTGACCAGCCCCAGCATTTT. Amino acid sequence: CASSLTGDQPQHF.

This chain links TRBV19 with TRBJ2-2, with 10 bases identical to TRBD1. CDR1 and CDR2 (germline): LNHDA, SQIVND (reference sequence). The CDR3 consists of 15 residues. The J segment lost 7 bases and the V segment lost 2 bases, leaving 4 bases of the junction unmatched. The CDR3 loop is CASSIRQGASGELFF. The DNA for the CDR3 is TGTGCCAGTAGTATACGACAGGGGGCGAGCGGGGAGCTGTTTTTT.

The chain carries TRBV9 and TRBJ1-4; tentatively, D is TRBD1 (6 bases). This CDR3 is built from 15 residues. The V end was cut by 3 bases, the J end by 5 bases, with 14 bases between. Germline lookup yields CDR1 SGDLS and CDR2 YYNGEE. CDR3 sequence reads: CASSAHRDGNEKLFF. CDR3 coding DNA: TGTGCCAGCAGCGCCCACAGGGATGGGAATGAAAAACTGTTTTTT.

The gene calls are TRBV6-5 and TRBJ1-2; 9 positions agree with TRBD1. The CDR3 runs to 14 residues. V trimming: 1 base; J trimming: 6 bases; junction bases outside the gene matches: 3. In germline, CDR1 is MNHEY, CDR2 SVGAGI. The CDR3 DNA reads as TGTGCCAGCAGTTACTTCGGGGACAGGGATGGCTACACCTTC. Its protein is CASSYFGDRDGYTF.